Each of the 11 T cell receptor beta chains below was sequenced from the same sample in a study of cytomegalovirus exposure and HLA in healthy donors. This PCR relied on a set of 60 Vbeta primers and 13 Jbeta primers. TCRdb's table, derived via immunoSEQ multiplex PCR, lists solely in-frame clones and lacks some. The profile shows approximately 120,000 clones, roughly 74% of them singletons. The sequenced material came from PBMCs. Receptor source: a man aged 40-50 years in good health and CMV-seronegative.

There are a few counts of this clone. The rearrangement links TRBV4-1 to TRBJ2-3; 7 bases are a match to TRBD1. V shed 2 bases, J shed 1 base, and the junction held 9 bases outside the gene matches. CDR3 length: 17 amino acids. CDR1 and CDR2 from the germline V gene are MGHRA and YSYEKL. CDR3: CASSQPGQAWGTDTQYF. The CDR3 DNA follows: TGCGCCAGCAGCCAACCTGGACAGGCCTGGGGCACAGATACGCAGTATTTT.

The genes are TRBV10-3 and TRBJ1-1; D gene ambiguous. CDR3 size: 12 residues. CDR1 and CDR2 from the germline V gene are ENHRY and SYGVKD. Trimming stripped 0 bases from V and 6 bases from J, with 5 bases between. The CDR3 loop is CAISESRAEAFF. CDR3 nucleotide sequence: TGTGCCATCAGTGAGTCGCGGGCTGAAGCTTTCTTT.

The gene calls are TRBV4-1 and TRBJ1-1, with D tentatively TRBD1 (5 bases). This CDR3 is built from 14 residues. Germline CDR1 and CDR2: MGHRA and YSYEKL. V gave up 5 bases and J gave up 1 base, with 11 bases separating them. CDR3 nucleotides: TGCGCCAGCAGCAGGGCAGGGTCGAACACTGAAGCTTTCTTT. As protein: CASSRAGSNTEAFF.

The CDR3 DNA is TGTGCCAGCAGGCCGGGCCTCGGGGTGGGAAAACTGTTTTTT. This sequence encodes CASRPGLGVGKLFF. The chain combines TRBV28 with TRBJ1-4; D uncertain. This CDR3 is 14 amino acids long. CDR1 and CDR2 (germline): MDHEN, SYDVKM. Between the trimmed V and J ends, which lost 6 bases and 10 bases, there was a span of 18 bases.

The CDR3 DNA is TGTGCCAGCAGGCTAAGCGGAAACACCATATATTTT. This sequence encodes CASRLSGNTIYF. V and J are TRBV6-1 and TRBJ1-3; no firm D call. V shed 6 bases and J shed 4 bases, with 7 bases lying between them. CDR1 MNHNS and CDR2 SASEGT come from the germline V gene. The CDR3 spans 12 residues.

The rearrangement uses TRBV5-8 and TRBJ2-7; D unresolved. Deletions cut 4 bases from V and 0 bases from J, with 11 bases between. Germline lookup yields CDR1 SGHTS and CDR2 YDEGEE. The CDR3 consists of 14 residues. DNA of the CDR3: TGTGCCAGCAGCCCCTTTGGGCCCTCCTACGAGCAGTACTTC. Amino acids: CASSPFGPSYEQYF.

Worth noting for this clone: A junction boundary mismatches the germline segment, possibly from a read error. The chain employs TRBV7-7 and TRBJ2-3, with D unclear. The CDR3 totals 14 residues. Germline CDR1 is SSHAT and CDR2 is FNYEAQ (reference sequence). The CDR3 DNA reads as TGTGCTAGCAGCTTAGGTTCTGGGCCAGATACGCAGTATTTT. It yields the protein CASSLGSGPDTQYF.

This clone was observed a handful of times. This chain uses TRBV19 with TRBJ1-6, with 9 nucleotides matching TRBD1. Germline V gene data show CDR1 as LNHDA and CDR2 as SQIVND (reference sequence). This CDR3 is built from 15 residues. V was clipped by 3 bases and J by 9 bases; unmatched bases: 6. The CDR3 loop reads CASSITGGAGSPLHF. Written as DNA, the CDR3 is TGTGCCAGTAGTATCACAGGGGGCGCGGGTTCACCCCTCCACTTT.

The chain links TRBV5-5 to TRBJ1-4; 8 bases agree with TRBD1. The CDR3 consists of 13 residues. V was clipped by 4 bases and J by 8 bases; unmatched bases: 4. Per germline, CDR1 SGHKS and CDR2 YYEKEE (reference sequence). This CDR3 is CASSNGQGEKLFF. Here the CDR3 DNA reads TGTGCCAGCAGCAACGGACAGGGAGAAAAACTGTTTTTT.

V usage is TRBV6-5 and J usage is TRBJ2-3; 8 bases map to TRBD2. CDR1 MNHEY and CDR2 SVGAGI come from the germline V gene. CDR3 length: 14 residues. J was trimmed by 4 bases and V by 8 bases; bases with no gene match: 8. The CDR3 coding sequence is TGTGCCAGCTCAGCTGGACTAGCCTCAGATACGCAGTATTTT. As protein: CASSAGLASDTQYF.

V gene TRBV11-2 combines with J gene TRBJ2-1, with 9 bases identical to TRBD2. Germline V gene lookup returns CDR1 SGHAT and CDR2 FQNNGV. V dropped 5 bases and J dropped 5; count of bases not matched to a gene: 10. The CDR3 has 16 amino acids. CDR3 residues: CASSPEGLAGNNEQFF. The CDR3 DNA reads TGTGCCAGCAGCCCCGAGGGCCTAGCGGGGAACAATGAGCAGTTCTTC.